This T cell receptor beta chain was observed in a study of OX40 agonist ivuxolimab in advanced cancers. The study, taken as a whole, reports: In the expanded peripheral T cells, antigen specificity was never determined.

Germline lookup yields CDR1 SGDLS and CDR2 YYNGEE. Trimming took off 0 bases at V and 8 bases at J, with 9 bases between the two ends. CDR3 length equals 13 residues. The repertoire was sequenced with immunoSEQ multiplex PCR; TCRdb's copy has only in-frame clones and lacks some. This table has 35,000 to 55,000 clones, just under 95% appearing once. This clone was observed a single time. What it binds is unknown. The material was CD4+ or CD8+ T cells sorted from blood, obtained in a trial of the OX40 agonist ivuxolimab. This chain joins TRBV9 and TRBJ2-1; D possibly corresponds to TRBD1 (5 bases). The TCR was taken from an adult with an advanced solid tumor such as melanoma, head and neck, liver or kidney cancer. The CDR3 region has the DNA TGTGCCAGCAGCGTAGAGGGGAATCATGAGCAGTTCTTC. Translated: CASSVEGNHEQFF.